The text below deals with one TCR beta chain. Its antigen is unidentified. The sample is drawn from a study of T cell responses to AZD1222 COVID-19 vaccine. Points from the study as a whole: White British donors predominated, females outnumbered males, and clonal diversity was possibly underestimated. Sampling that yielded the repertoires occurred only after the peak T cell response.

Profiling relied on immunoSEQ multiplex PCR, and the TCRdb table lists in-frame clones only, not all of them. The table includes about 140,000 clones, roughly 90% detected once. The TCR originated in an adult in good health. Sequenced material: peripheral blood, taken on day 0 of AZD1222 vaccination.

The chain's CDR3 is CASSPGTWGTEAFF. In nucleotides, the CDR3 is TGCGCCAGCAGCCCGGGGACTTGGGGCACTGAAGCTTTCTTT. The chain recombines TRBV5-1 with TRBJ1-1, with D maybe TRBD1 (5 bases). This CDR3 spans 14 amino acids. Germline-derived CDR1 and CDR2 are SGHRS and YFSETQ. The germline V and J ends were trimmed by 4 bases and 4 bases, with 14 bases remaining between them.